This TCR beta chain was profiled in a study of neurological immune-mediated disorders. TCRdb ran MiXCR on the 5' RACE reads and lists one entry per CDR3 protein. Of approximately 40,000 distinct CDR3 sequences listed, roughly 15% are singletons. The germline V gene has CDR1 DFQATT and CDR2 SNEGSKA (reference sequence). The CDR3 has 14 residues. The V and J ends lost 5 bases and 8 bases, in that order; junction bases with no gene match: 11. The sequenced sample was CD4+ T cells from blood. This TCR came from a woman aged 60-70 years with HTLV-1-associated myelopathy (HAM/TSP). J is TRBJ2-1 and V is TRBV20-1, with TRBD2 matching 8 bases. DNA for the CDR3: TGCAGTGCTCTCCCCGGGGGGGATTTGTATGAGCAGTTCTTC. Translating it yields CSALPGGDLYEQFF.